The TCR beta chain described here comes from a study of T cells after yellow fever vaccination. Overall study context: The authors prepared low-cell-number fractions using SMART-Seq v4 Ultra Low Input.

Details on this clonotype: Its antigen is as yet unknown.

The study's findings and limits: It was a weaker secondary response, yet one that peaked faster, at day 5 versus 15.

TCRdb reprocessed the 5' RACE reads via MiXCR and lists one record per CDR3 protein. The table lists 550,000 to 750,000 distinct CDR3 sequences, approximately 13% of them singletons. Per germline, CDR1 MDHEN and CDR2 SYDVKM. The CDR3 covers 15 residues. Trimming left V 1 base short and J 5 bases short, with 15 bases between. This material consisted of PBMCs, taken on the day of the yellow fever booster vaccination. This chain joins TRBV28 and TRBJ2-7, with a weak D call TRBD1 (7 bases). The sequence was collected from a young man who received the YFV17D yellow fever vaccine. In nucleotides, the CDR3 is TGTGCCAGCAGTTTATTCGCAGGGGGGTTCCACGAGCAGTACTTC. Protein: CASSLFAGGFHEQYF.